The 13 T cell receptor beta chains below all came from one sample that was sequenced in a study of CD8 T cells in ankylosing spondylitis. TCRdb independently ran MiXCR on the 5' RACE reads; one entry per CDR3 protein. The sample holds 190,000 or so distinct CDR3 sequences; 13% are singletons and the top ten take approximately 15%. Material: blood, either unsorted or a sorted T cell fraction (not recorded which). The receptors were sampled from a male donor with ankylosing spondylitis or in good health (not recorded which).

This clonotype was seen a few times. The rearrangement uses TRBV7-9 and TRBJ1-2; possibly TRBD1 for D (6 bases). The germline V gene has CDR1 SEHNR and CDR2 FQNEAQ (reference sequence). V lost 0 bases to trimming and J lost 8 bases, with 10 bases between them. The CDR3 contains 13 residues. CDR3 DNA sequence: TGTGCCAGCAGCTTAGCGAACAGGGACGGCTACACCTTC. Protein sequence: CASSLANRDGYTF.

The chain has TRBV5-8 and TRBJ2-7, with D uncertain. CDR3 length equals 14 residues. V lost 2 bases, J lost 2 bases, and 11 bases lay in between. CDR1 and CDR2 from the germline V gene are SGHTS and YDEGEE. DNA for the CDR3: TGTGCCAGCAGCTTCCCCGGCACGGCCTACGAGCAGTACTTC. It codes for CASSFPGTAYEQYF. Variable domain in full (rest from reference TRBV5-8 and TRBJ2-7): EAGVTQSPTHLIKTRGQQATLRCSPISGHTSVYWYQQALGLGLQFLLWYDEGEERNRGNFPPRFSGRQFPNYSSELNVNALELEDSALYLCASSFPGTAYEQYFGPGTRLTVT.

This CDR3 is CSAREWVAGPYEQYF. Here the CDR3 DNA reads TGCAGTGCTAGAGAGTGGGTAGCGGGGCCCTACGAGCAGTACTTC. This chain joins TRBV20-1 and TRBJ2-7, with 8 bases lining up with TRBD2. J gave up 2 bases and V 0 bases, and 6 bases lay outside the gene matches. CDR3 size: 15 residues. Germline V gene sequence: CDR1 DFQATT, CDR2 SNEGSKA (reference sequence).

V and J are TRBV25-1 and TRBJ2-5, with no clear D. The CDR3 length is 13 residues. Trimming cost V 4 bases and J 0 bases, with 6 bases left between them. In germline, CDR1 is MGHDK, CDR2 SYGVNS. CDR3 loop: CASSVRNQETQYF. In DNA form, the CDR3 reads TGTGCCAGCAGTGTTCGGAACCAAGAGACCCAGTACTTC.

This clonotype was counted at least ten times. The rearrangement links TRBV4-1 to TRBJ2-3, with no clear D. The CDR3 covers 13 residues. From germline, CDR1 is MGHRA and CDR2 YSYEKL. The V and J ends lost 0 bases and 4 bases respectively, with 5 bases between them. The DNA of the CDR3 is TGCGCCAGCAGCCAAGATCCCGCAGATACGCAGTATTTT. This encodes CASSQDPADTQYF.

This clonotype was recorded a few times. The gene calls are TRBV5-6 and TRBJ2-1, with 7 bases matching TRBD1. The CDR3 contains 14 residues. In germline, CDR1 is SGHDT, CDR2 YYEEEE. V lost 4 bases to trimming and J lost 4 bases; unmatched junction nucleotides: 5. The CDR3 coding sequence is TGTGCCAGCAGCACCTCAGGGGGATACAATGAGCAGTTCTTC. It translates to CASSTSGGYNEQFF.

At least ten counts were recorded for this clonotype. The chain recombines TRBV5-1 with TRBJ2-7; 7 bases map to TRBD1. Per germline, CDR1 SGHRS and CDR2 YFSETQ. With V trimmed by 0 bases and J by 2 bases, 8 bases remained unmatched. CDR3 length: 16 residues. In nucleotides, the CDR3 is TGCGCCAGCAGCTTGGGACTGGGGACAGATCCCTACGAGCAGTACTTC. Translation: CASSLGLGTDPYEQYF.

This clonotype has a handful of counts. The rearrangement uses TRBV5-1 and TRBJ1-1; the D gene is possibly TRBD1 (5 bases). CDR1 is SGHRS and CDR2 is YFSETQ in the germline V gene. The CDR3 covers 15 residues. Trimming took off 0 bases at V and 0 bases at J, with 9 bases between the two ends. CDR3 in DNA: TGCGCCAGCAGCTTGGATGCAGGGATGAACACTGAAGCTTTCTTT. Its protein product is CASSLDAGMNTEAFF. Based on the CDR3 plus reference TRBV5-1 and TRBJ1-1, the full variable domain is KAGVTQTPRYLIKTRGQQVTLSCSPISGHRSVSWYQQTPGQGLQFLFEYFSETQRNKGNFPGRFSGRQFSNSRSEMNVSTLELGDSALYLCASSLDAGMNTEAFFGQGTRLTVV.

This clonotype was seen a few times. The chain combines TRBV7-9 with TRBJ2-7; D remains unclear. CDR1 and CDR2 from the germline V gene are SEHNR and FQNEAQ (reference sequence). The V end lost 5 bases, the J end lost 2 bases, and 7 bases lay between the germline ends. This CDR3 has 12 amino acids. CDR3 sequence (DNA): TGTGCCAGCAGCCACGCCACCTACGAGCAGTACTTC. This gives the protein CASSHATYEQYF.

The gene calls are TRBV20-1 and TRBJ2-7, with D possibly being TRBD1 (5 bases). Germline-derived CDR1 and CDR2 are DFQATT and SNEGSKA (reference sequence). CDR3 length: 15 amino acids. Trimming shortened V by 6 bases and J by 3 bases, and 21 bases separated the two germline ends. The CDR3 DNA follows: TGCAGTGCCAGGTCCGAAGCAGGGTTGATCTACGAGCAGTACTTC. It codes for CSARSEAGLIYEQYF.

This clonotype has just a few counts. The chain is built from TRBV6-5 and TRBJ2-1; D is possibly TRBD2 (5 bases). This CDR3 comprises 15 residues. V lost 4 bases to trimming and J lost 2 bases, with 12 bases between them. Germline CDR1 MNHEY, CDR2 SVGAGI. The CDR3 nucleotides are TGTGCCAGCAGTTCGGGTCCCGGGACCTACAATGAGCAGTTCTTC. Its translation is CASSSGPGTYNEQFF.

The chain is built from TRBV7-9 and TRBJ2-1; 7 nucleotides line up with TRBD2. Trimming removed 4 bases from V and 5 bases from J; junction bases left unmatched: 11. Germline V CDR1 and CDR2: SEHNR, FQNEAQ (reference sequence). The CDR3 totals 16 residues. This chain's CDR3 is CASSSPWGEGNNEQFF. CDR3 DNA: TGTGCCAGCAGCTCTCCGTGGGGGGAGGGTAACAATGAGCAGTTCTTC.

J is TRBJ2-7 and V is TRBV19; the match to TRBD2 covers 7 bases. Germline loops: CDR1 LNHDA, CDR2 SQIVND (reference sequence). V gave up 1 base and J gave up 5 bases; unmatched junction bases: 8. The length of the CDR3 is 15 residues. This CDR3 reads CASSIVPGGVHEQYF. In DNA, the CDR3 is TGTGCCAGTAGTATAGTTCCGGGAGGAGTCCACGAGCAGTACTTC.